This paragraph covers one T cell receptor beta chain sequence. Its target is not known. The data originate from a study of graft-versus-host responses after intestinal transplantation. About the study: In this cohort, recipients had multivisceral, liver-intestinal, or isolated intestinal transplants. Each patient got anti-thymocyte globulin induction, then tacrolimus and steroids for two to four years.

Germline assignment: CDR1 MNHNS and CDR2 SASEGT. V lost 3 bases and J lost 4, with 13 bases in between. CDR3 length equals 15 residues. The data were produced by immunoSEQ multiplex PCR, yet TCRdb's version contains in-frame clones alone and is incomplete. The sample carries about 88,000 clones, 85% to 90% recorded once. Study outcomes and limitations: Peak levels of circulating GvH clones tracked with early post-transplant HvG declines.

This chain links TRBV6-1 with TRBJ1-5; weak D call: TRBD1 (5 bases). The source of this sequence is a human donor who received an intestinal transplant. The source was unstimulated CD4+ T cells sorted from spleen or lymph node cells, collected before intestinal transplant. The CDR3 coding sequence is TGTGCCAGCAGTGAGGACACCCTTTGGAATCAGCCCCAGCATTTT. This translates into CASSEDTLWNQPQHF.